The 18 T cell receptor beta chains below were found in one sample sequenced in a study of cytomegalovirus exposure and HLA in healthy donors. 60 Vbeta and 13 Jbeta primers were used in PCR. This table comes from immunoSEQ multiplex PCR, and its TCRdb copy is limited to in-frame clones, with some not included. Of under 200,000 clones listed, 65% to 85% are singletons. The sequenced material came from PBMCs. The receptors come from a man aged 55 to 70 in good health and CMV-seronegative.

This clone is a singleton in its sample. The chain joins TRBV6-1 to TRBJ1-3; the D is unclear. The germline V gene has CDR1 MNHNS and CDR2 SASEGT. Trimming took 5 bases from V and 4 from J, leaving 12 bases between them. The CDR3 covers 14 residues. CDR3 nucleotides: TGTGCCAGCAGTCCGACCGGGGTCGGAAACACCATATATTTT. It translates to CASSPTGVGNTIYF.

The chain is built from TRBV5-1 and TRBJ2-3; D perhaps matches TRBD1 (6 bases). Germline CDR1 reads SGHRS; CDR2 reads YFSETQ. The CDR3 runs to 15 residues. Trimming shortened V by 0 bases and J by 1 base, and 9 bases separated the two germline ends. The CDR3 loop is CASSLEQGGTDTQYF. Written as DNA, the CDR3 is TGCGCCAGCAGCTTGGAACAGGGAGGCACAGATACGCAGTATTTT.

The chain carries TRBV19 and TRBJ2-7; tentatively, D is TRBD1 (6 bases). This CDR3 has 13 amino acids. Trimming took 6 bases from V and 1 from J, leaving 10 bases between them. Germline CDR1 LNHDA, CDR2 SQIVND (reference sequence). CDR3 protein: CASSETGSYEQYF. In DNA, the CDR3 is TGTGCCAGTAGCGAGACAGGATCCTACGAGCAGTACTTC.

For this clone: A junction end diverges from the germline sequence, so it may reflect a read error. The rearrangement uses TRBV7-3 and TRBJ2-2; D gene unclear. Germline V gene data show CDR1 as SGHTA and CDR2 as FQGTGA. The CDR3 has 13 amino acids. CDR3 sequence: CSSSSSSAGELFF. The DNA for the CDR3 is TGTTCCAGCAGCTCTAGTTCCGCCGGGGAGCTGTTTTTT.

This chain links TRBV6-5 with TRBJ1-2, with a weak D call TRBD1 (6 bases). Germline V gene data show CDR1 as MNHEY and CDR2 as SVGAGI. V gave up 6 bases and J gave up 3 bases, with 17 bases separating them. The length of the CDR3 is 15 residues. The chain's CDR3 is CASSTESRGYYGYTF. In DNA form, the CDR3 reads TGTGCCAGCAGCACGGAAAGTAGGGGGTACTATGGCTACACCTTC.

This sequence joins TRBV7-7 and TRBJ2-5, with D perhaps TRBD2 (6 bases). The CDR3 length is 14 residues. Germline V gene lookup returns CDR1 SSHAT and CDR2 FNYEAQ (reference sequence). Trimming shortened V by 5 bases and J by 1 base, and 11 bases separated the two germline ends. CDR3 coding DNA: TGTGCCAGCAGCCAGACGGGACTCCAAGAGACCCAGTACTTC. Protein: CASSQTGLQETQYF.

The gene calls are TRBV9 and TRBJ1-5; no definite D call. The CDR3 has 16 residues. Germline assignment: CDR1 SGDLS and CDR2 YYNGEE. The V and J ends lost 0 bases and 0 bases respectively, with 10 bases between them. The CDR3 bases are TGTGCCAGCAGCGTAGCTACGGTTTATAGCAATCAGCCCCAGCATTTT. Amino acids: CASSVATVYSNQPQHF.

This clone turned up a few times. The chain couples TRBV6-5 to TRBJ1-2; 8 bases line up with TRBD1. CDR3 size: 14 residues. CDR1 and CDR2 (germline): MNHEY, SVGAGI. V dropped 3 bases and J dropped 3; count of bases not matched to a gene: 3. The CDR3 region is CASSYETGDYGYTF. Written as DNA, the CDR3 is TGTGCCAGCAGTTATGAGACAGGGGACTATGGCTACACCTTC.

The rearrangement links TRBV30 to TRBJ1-1; D perhaps matches TRBD1 (5 bases). The CDR3 has 14 amino acids. Germline V gene lookup returns CDR1 GTSNPN and CDR2 SVGIG (reference sequence). The DNA of the CDR3 is TGTGTCTCAAAAACAGGTTCGGGGAACACTGAAGCTTTCTTT. Translating it yields CVSKTGSGNTEAFF.

V usage is TRBV4-3 and J usage is TRBJ2-1; 10 bases are shared with TRBD1. This CDR3 spans 18 amino acids. CDR1 is LGHNA, CDR2 YSLEER, per germline. Unmatched junction bases numbered 14, after V lost 4 bases and J lost 5 bases. The CDR3 loop reads CASSLVTRDRGLHNEQFF. CDR3 bases: TGCGCCAGCAGCCTCGTAACCCGGGACAGGGGACTTCACAATGAGCAGTTCTTC.

The chain is built from TRBV28 and TRBJ2-7; TRBD2 agrees at 11 bases. The ends lost 2 bases at V and 7 bases at J; junction bases unmatched: 16. This CDR3 spans 18 amino acids. Germline V gene sequence: CDR1 MDHEN, CDR2 SYDVKM. CDR3 in DNA: TGTGCCAGCAGTTTAACAGGGGTGACGGCTAGCGGGAGGAGGGAGCAGTACTTC. It is translated as CASSLTGVTASGRREQYF.

The CDR3 nucleotides are TGTGCCAGCAGCGGGCGGGTAGCCACAGATACGCAGTATTTT. It encodes CASSGRVATDTQYF. The chain combines TRBV9 with TRBJ2-3; D may be TRBD2 (5 bases). The CDR3 consists of 14 residues. From germline, CDR1 is SGDLS and CDR2 YYNGEE. V was clipped by 3 bases and J by 2 bases, with 10 bases between them. Variable domain in full (rest from reference TRBV9 and TRBJ2-3): DSGVTQTPKHLITATGQRVTLRCSPRSGDLSVYWYQQSLDQGLQFLIQYYNGEERAKGNILERFSAQQFPDLHSELNLSSLELGDSALYFCASSGRVATDTQYFGPGTRLTVL.

The chain combines TRBV27 with TRBJ1-1, with D possibly TRBD1 on 5 matching bases. This CDR3 has 15 residues. Germline CDR1 MNHEY, CDR2 SMNVEV (reference sequence). V lost 6 bases to trimming and J lost 5 bases, with 19 bases between them. The CDR3 DNA is TGTGCCAGCAGCCGAGGAGGGGAGTTGGCGACTGAAGCTTTCTTT. Amino acids: CASSRGGELATEAFF.

The chain recombines TRBV2 with TRBJ2-2; 7 bases line up with TRBD1. The V and J ends lost 3 bases and 2 bases, in that order; junction bases with no gene match: 3. Per germline, CDR1 SNHLY and CDR2 FYNNEI. This CDR3 contains 15 residues. CDR3 in DNA: TGTGCCAGCAGTGATACAGGGGTAAACACCGGGGAGCTGTTTTTT. It codes for CASSDTGVNTGELFF.

This clone was seen just once. This chain uses TRBV5-1 with TRBJ1-2, with D unclear. Trimming stripped 3 bases from V and 8 bases from J, with 14 bases between. CDR3 length: 13 residues. The germline V gene has CDR1 SGHRS and CDR2 YFSETQ. The chain's CDR3 is CASSSELAGGYTF. The CDR3 nucleotides are TGCGCCAGCAGCTCGGAGTTAGCGGGGGGCTACACCTTC.

This clone was picked up one time. Its ends do not fully match the called genes, so a read error is possible. The rearrangement links TRBV5-6 to TRBJ1-2; 7 bases line up with TRBD1. This CDR3 has 14 residues. Germline V gene lookup returns CDR1 SGHDT and CDR2 YYEEEE. As DNA, the CDR3 is TGTGCCAGCAGCGTGGGACAGTGGGTCTATGGCTACCCCTTC. This translates into CASSVGQWVYGYPF.

The genes are TRBV18 and TRBJ2-2; TRBD1 is a possible D gene (5 bases). Germline lookup yields CDR1 KGHSH and CDR2 LQKENI. Between the trimmed V and J ends, which lost 3 bases and 7 bases, there was a span of 15 bases. CDR3 size: 15 residues. This CDR3 is CASSPLQGRSGELFF. CDR3 sequence (DNA): TGTGCCAGCTCACCCCTCCAGGGAAGGAGCGGGGAGCTGTTTTTT.

The sample holds a few counts of this clone. The V and J genes are TRBV5-1 and TRBJ1-2, with 8 bases that match TRBD1. Trimming cost V 3 bases and J 6 bases; bases outside gene matches: 10. From germline, CDR1 is SGHRS and CDR2 YFSETQ. The CDR3 has 15 residues. This CDR3 reads CASSSRPDREDGYTF. In DNA, the CDR3 is TGCGCCAGCAGCTCGAGACCGGACAGGGAGGATGGCTACACCTTC.